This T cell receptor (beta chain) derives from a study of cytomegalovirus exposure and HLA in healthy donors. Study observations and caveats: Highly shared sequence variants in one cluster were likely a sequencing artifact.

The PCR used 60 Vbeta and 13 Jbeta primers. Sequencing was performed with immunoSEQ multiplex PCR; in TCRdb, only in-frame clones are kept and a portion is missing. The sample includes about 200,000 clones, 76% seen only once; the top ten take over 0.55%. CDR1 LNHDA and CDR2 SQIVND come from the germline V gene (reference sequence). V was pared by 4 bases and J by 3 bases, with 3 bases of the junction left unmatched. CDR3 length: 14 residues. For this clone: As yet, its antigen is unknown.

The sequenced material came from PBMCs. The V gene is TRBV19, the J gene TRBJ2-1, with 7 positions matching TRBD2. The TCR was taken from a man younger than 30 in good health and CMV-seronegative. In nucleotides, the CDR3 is TGTGCCAGTAGTACCGGACTAGTCTACAATGAGCAGTTCTTC. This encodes CASSTGLVYNEQFF.